This is a list of T cell receptor beta chains from one sample in a study of blood T cell repertoires in COVID-19. Sequencing was performed with immunoSEQ multiplex PCR; in TCRdb, only in-frame clones are kept and a portion is missing. The table shows around 190,000 clones, with about 88% occurring only once. Sequenced input: peripheral blood. The receptors derive from a man aged 50-59 years with COVID-19, enrolled during active disease. CDR3s include the opening cysteine and the closing phenylalanine or tryptophan. Fields, in order: D gene, J gene, clone size, V gene, CDR3 DNA, CDR3 protein. A D gene is named only where the DNA matches it firmly. Not every row has a clone size; where given, it reads once, few, many or a size class.

D: -; J: TRBJ2-2; size: -; V: TRBV10-3; DNA: TGTGCCGCACGGACAGTGAACACCGGGGAGCTGTTTTTT; CDR3: CAARTVNTGELFF
D: TRBD2; J: TRBJ2-5; size: -; V: TRBV5-1; DNA: TGCGCCAGCAGCGTAGCCGGCGGGAGGGGGCAAGAGACCCAGTACTTC; CDR3: CASSVAGGRGQETQYF
D: TRBD1; J: TRBJ1-1; size: -; V: TRBV5-1; DNA: TGCGCCAGCAGCTTGTCCGGGACAGGGGGCACTGAAGCTTTCTTT; CDR3: CASSLSGTGGTEAFF
D: TRBD1; J: TRBJ2-6; size: few; V: TRBV5-6; DNA: TGTGCCAGCAGCTTGGACGGACAGGGGACTGGGGCCAACGTCCTGACTTTC; CDR3: CASSLDGQGTGANVLTF
D: -; J: TRBJ1-2; size: -; V: TRBV5-1; DNA: TGCGCCAGCAGCCCGCGGGGCGACTCCTATGGCTACACCTTC; CDR3: CASSPRGDSYGYTF
D: -; J: TRBJ2-1; size: -; V: TRBV6-6; DNA: TGTGCCAGCAGTCTCATGGAGGGTGAGCAGTTCTTC; CDR3: CASSLMEGEQFF
D: -; J: TRBJ1-2; size: -; V: TRBV25-1; DNA: TGTGCCAGCAGTGAAGAGGGACTCTATGGCTACACCTTC; CDR3: CASSEEGLYGYTF
D: TRBD1; J: TRBJ1-1; size: -; V: TRBV29-1; DNA: TGCAGCGCGACGACAGGGTTCACTGAAGCTTTCTTT; CDR3: CSATTGFTEAFF
D: -; J: TRBJ1-4; size: -; V: TRBV6-5; DNA: TGTGCCAGCAGTTACTCAGGGTCGGAGGGTGAAAAACTGTTTTTT; CDR3: CASSYSGSEGEKLFF
D: -; J: TRBJ2-7; size: -; V: TRBV5-4; DNA: TGTGCCAGCAGCTTGTACGGGAGCTCCTACGAGCAGTACTTC; CDR3: CASSLYGSSYEQYF
D: TRBD2; J: TRBJ2-7; size: few; V: TRBV9; DNA: TGTGCCAGCAGCTCGGGACTAGCGGGGAGCTACGAGCAGTACTTC; CDR3: CASSSGLAGSYEQYF
D: TRBD1; J: TRBJ2-7; size: -; V: TRBV6-5; DNA: TGTGCCAGCAGTTACTCAGAGACAGGGGGCGAGCAGTACTTC; CDR3: CASSYSETGGEQYF
D: -; J: TRBJ1-2; size: -; V: TRBV7-9; DNA: TGTGCCAGCAGTGGTCGCGAGGGCTCTACCTATTGGGGCTACACCTTC; CDR3: CASSGREGSTYWGYTF
D: TRBD2; J: TRBJ2-7; size: -; V: TRBV10-3; DNA: TGTGCCATCAGTGAGTTGGGAGGGAGCTACGAGCAGTACTTC; CDR3: CAISELGGSYEQYF
D: TRBD2; J: TRBJ2-7; size: -; V: TRBV3-1/TRBV3-2; DNA: TGTGCCAGCAGCCAAAGCGGGGTACCTGACGAGCAGTACTTC; CDR3: CASSQSGVPDEQYF
D: -; J: TRBJ2-1; size: -; V: TRBV3-1/TRBV3-2; DNA: TGTGCCAGCAGCCTTAGTAAGTTCTCCTACAATGAGCAGTTCTTC; CDR3: CASSLSKFSYNEQFF
D: -; J: TRBJ2-7; size: -; V: TRBV2; DNA: TGTGCCAGCAGTGAAGCGCGGGCTCGGGCTGGCGAGCAGTACTTC; CDR3: CASSEARARAGEQYF
D: TRBD2; J: TRBJ2-1; size: -; V: TRBV11-1; DNA: TGTGCCAGCAGCTTAGGGACTAGCGGAGGAAATGAGCAGTTCTTC; CDR3: CASSLGTSGGNEQFF
D: -; J: TRBJ2-5; size: -; V: TRBV7-8; DNA: TGTGCCAGCAGCACCGGTAGCCAAGAGACCCAGTACTTC; CDR3: CASSTGSQETQYF
D: TRBD1; J: TRBJ2-1; size: once; V: TRBV7-2; DNA: TGTGCCAGCATAAACAGGGGTCAGGGCAATGAGCAGTTCTTC; CDR3: CASINRGQGNEQFF
D: -; J: TRBJ2-2; size: -; V: TRBV27; DNA: TGTGCCAGCAGTCCAAGACAGTCGAACACCGGGGAGCTGTTTTTT; CDR3: CASSPRQSNTGELFF
D: -; J: TRBJ1-2; size: -; V: TRBV7-8; DNA: TGTGCCAGCAGCTTAGCGTCTCGGGGGTCGGGTGGCTACACCTTC; CDR3: CASSLASRGSGGYTF
D: TRBD2; J: TRBJ2-7; size: -; V: TRBV27; DNA: TGTGCCAGCGGGGGACTACCCTACGAGCAGTACTTC; CDR3: CASGGLPYEQYF
D: -; J: TRBJ2-3; size: -; V: TRBV6-2/TRBV6-3; DNA: TGTGCCAGCAGTCGACTAAGGGGGTTGTCAGATACGCAGTATTTT; CDR3: CASSRLRGLSDTQYF
D: -; J: TRBJ2-3; size: -; V: TRBV21-1; DNA: TGTGCCAGCAGCAAAGAGGCAGGGGTAGTAGATACGCAGTATTTT; CDR3: CASSKEAGVVDTQYF
D: -; J: TRBJ1-2; size: few; V: TRBV5-6; DNA: TGTGCCAGCAGCTGGGAAACAGGGTTTATGCGTGGCTACACCTTC; CDR3: CASSWETGFMRGYTF
D: TRBD1; J: TRBJ1-6; size: -; V: TRBV7-8; DNA: TGTGCCAGCAGCTCCTCGGCCGCAGGGGGGTTCTGGAATTCACCCCTCCACTTT; CDR3: CASSSSAAGGFWNSPLHF
D: TRBD2; J: TRBJ2-1; size: -; V: TRBV11-2; DNA: TGTGCCAGCAGAGCGCTAGCGGGGGGGCCGAATGAGCAGTTCTTC; CDR3: CASRALAGGPNEQFF
D: TRBD1; J: TRBJ1-4; size: -; V: TRBV7-2; DNA: TGTGCCAGCAGCTTAACAGGGGGGAATGAAAAACTGTTTTTT; CDR3: CASSLTGGNEKLFF
D: -; J: TRBJ1-2; size: -; V: TRBV28; DNA: TGTGCCAGCAGTTTTGACGGTGGGCATGGCTACACCTTC; CDR3: CASSFDGGHGYTF
D: -; J: TRBJ2-1; size: -; V: TRBV27; DNA: TGTGCCAGCAGTTTAGACAGCTACAATGAGCAGTTCTTC; CDR3: CASSLDSYNEQFF
D: -; J: TRBJ2-2; size: few; V: TRBV27; DNA: TGTGCCAGCAGTTTAGCTAGGAACACCGGGGAGCTGTTTTTT; CDR3: CASSLARNTGELFF
D: -; J: TRBJ1-1; size: once; V: TRBV28; DNA: TGTGCCACCATTGTAGAAACTGAAGCTTTCTTT; CDR3: CATIVETEAFF
D: TRBD2; J: TRBJ2-1; size: once; V: TRBV10-1; DNA: TGCGCCAGCAGTGAGTCGGGGGCGGGAGGCCTCAATGAGCAGTTCTTC; CDR3: CASSESGAGGLNEQFF
D: -; J: TRBJ1-2; size: -; V: TRBV18; DNA: TGTGCCAGCTCAGCCCCGGGGAACTATGGCTACACCTTC; CDR3: CASSAPGNYGYTF
D: -; J: TRBJ1-5; size: -; V: TRBV28; DNA: TGTGCCAGCGGGGGGGACATTAGCAATCAGCCCCAGCATTTT; CDR3: CASGGDISNQPQHF
D: -; J: TRBJ1-1; size: -; V: TRBV6-2/TRBV6-3; DNA: TGTGCCAGCAGTTACTTCATAGACAGTCCCGGAGCCGATGAAGCTTTCTTT; CDR3: CASSYFIDSPGADEAFF
D: TRBD1; J: TRBJ1-5; size: -; V: TRBV18; DNA: TGTGCCAGCTCACCCGGGACAGAGAATCAGCCCCAGCATTTT; CDR3: CASSPGTENQPQHF
D: TRBD1; J: TRBJ2-3; size: -; V: TRBV7-2; DNA: TGTGCCAGCAGCTCCTCCTGGACAGGCGCTCCACTAAATACGCAGTATTTT; CDR3: CASSSSWTGAPLNTQYF
D: TRBD1; J: TRBJ1-4; size: -; V: TRBV5-1; DNA: TGCGCCAGCAGCTTACAGGGGGCGAGGAATGAAAAACTGTTTTTT; CDR3: CASSLQGARNEKLFF
D: -; J: TRBJ1-1; size: -; V: TRBV5-5; DNA: TGTGCCAGCAGCCCCCCCCGGGGCACTGAAGCTTTCTTT; CDR3: CASSPPRGTEAFF
D: TRBD1; J: TRBJ2-2; size: -; V: TRBV24-1; DNA: TGTGCCACCGGACAGGGGGCTACCGGGGAGCTGTTTTTT; CDR3: CATGQGATGELFF
D: TRBD1; J: TRBJ2-1; size: -; V: TRBV10-3; DNA: TGTGCCATCAGTGAGTCAGGGGGCCTAGACAATGAGCAGTTCTTC; CDR3: CAISESGGLDNEQFF
D: TRBD2; J: TRBJ2-3; size: once; V: TRBV6-4; DNA: TGTGCCAGCAGTGACTCCCCCGGGACTAGAACAGATACGCAGTATTTT; CDR3: CASSDSPGTRTDTQYF
D: -; J: TRBJ2-1; size: -; V: TRBV14; DNA: TGTGCCAGCAGCCTCCGGGGGAGTCACAATGAGCAGTTCTTC; CDR3: CASSLRGSHNEQFF
D: -; J: TRBJ2-2; size: -; V: TRBV6-5; DNA: TGTGCCAGCATTTCAACGAAACAGGGACCCGGGGAGCTGTTTTTT; CDR3: CASISTKQGPGELFF
D: -; J: TRBJ1-2; size: once; V: TRBV7-9; DNA: TGTGCCAGCAGCTTAGTTTTGGCAGGCCGCAGTTATGGCTACACCTTC; CDR3: CASSLVLAGRSYGYTF
D: TRBD1; J: TRBJ2-3; size: -; V: TRBV18; DNA: TGTGCCAGCTCAAGAACAGGGGGCGGCACAGATACGCAGTATTTT; CDR3: CASSRTGGGTDTQYF
D: TRBD1; J: TRBJ1-1; size: -; V: TRBV28; DNA: TGTGCCAGCAGTTTTATTAGGGGGCTGGTAACTGAAGCTTTCTTT; CDR3: CASSFIRGLVTEAFF
D: -; J: TRBJ1-2; size: -; V: TRBV27; DNA: TGTGCCAGCACCTCGAGGGCAGGAGGCTACACCTTC; CDR3: CASTSRAGGYTF
D: TRBD2; J: TRBJ2-1; size: once; V: TRBV2; DNA: TGTGCCAGCAGTGAATCGAGCGGGGGGGACAATGAGCAGTTCTTC; CDR3: CASSESSGGDNEQFF
D: TRBD2; J: TRBJ2-7; size: -; V: TRBV2; DNA: TGTGCCAGCAGTGATGGGGGGGGCGAGCAGTACTTC; CDR3: CASSDGGGEQYF
D: -; J: TRBJ2-7; size: -; V: TRBV5-6; DNA: TGTGCCAGCAGCGGGGTAGGGGTTAGCGAGCAGTACTTC; CDR3: CASSGVGVSEQYF
D: -; J: TRBJ1-2; size: few; V: TRBV5-4; DNA: TGTGCCAGCAGCTCCCCTTTGGTAGGGGACTATGGCTACACCTTC; CDR3: CASSSPLVGDYGYTF
D: -; J: TRBJ1-2; size: few; V: TRBV18; DNA: TGTGCCAGCTCACCAACCGACGCAGGGAGGAACTATGGCTACACCTTC; CDR3: CASSPTDAGRNYGYTF
D: TRBD1; J: TRBJ1-2; size: -; V: TRBV28; DNA: TGTGCCAGCAGGACAACAGGGGTCGGTGGCTACACCTTC; CDR3: CASRTTGVGGYTF
D: -; J: TRBJ1-1; size: -; V: TRBV7-3; DNA: TGTGCCAGCAGCCCCGAGGTTCAGAGGAGGTACAGAAGACAAAACACTGAAGCTTTCTTT; CDR3: CASSPEVQRRYRRQNTEAFF
D: -; J: TRBJ2-3; size: -; V: TRBV7-3; DNA: TGTGCCAGCAGCCCCGGCGGCGGCACAGATACGCAGTATTTT; CDR3: CASSPGGGTDTQYF
D: TRBD1; J: TRBJ1-4; size: -; V: TRBV4-1; DNA: TGCGCCAGCAGCCAAGATGGAGTACAGGGGAATGAAAAACTGTTTTTT; CDR3: CASSQDGVQGNEKLFF
D: TRBD1; J: TRBJ1-4; size: -; V: TRBV9; DNA: TGTGCCAGCAGCTCTCGACAGGGCTCAACTAATGAAAAACTGTTTTTT; CDR3: CASSSRQGSTNEKLFF